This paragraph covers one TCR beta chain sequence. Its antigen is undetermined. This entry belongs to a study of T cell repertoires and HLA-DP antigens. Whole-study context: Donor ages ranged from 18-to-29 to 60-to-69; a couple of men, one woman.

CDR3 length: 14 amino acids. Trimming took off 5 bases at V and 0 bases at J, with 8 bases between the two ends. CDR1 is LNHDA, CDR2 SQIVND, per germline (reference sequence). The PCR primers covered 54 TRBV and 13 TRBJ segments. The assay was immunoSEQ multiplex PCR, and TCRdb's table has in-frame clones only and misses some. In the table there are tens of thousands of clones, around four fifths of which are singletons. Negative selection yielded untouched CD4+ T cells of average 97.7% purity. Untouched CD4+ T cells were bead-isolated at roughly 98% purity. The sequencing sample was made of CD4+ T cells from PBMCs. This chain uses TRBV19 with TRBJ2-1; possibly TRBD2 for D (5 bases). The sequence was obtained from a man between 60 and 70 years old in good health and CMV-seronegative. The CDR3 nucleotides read TGTGCCAGTAGTTGGGGAGTCTCCTACAATGAGCAGTTCTTC. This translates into CASSWGVSYNEQFF.